This is a list of T cell receptor beta chains from one sample in a study of beta chain features in type 1 diabetes. Sequencing used immunoSEQ multiplex PCR; TCRdb keeps in-frame clones, though not all of them. The table lists fewer than 650,000 clones, 15% to 18% of them singletons. Sequencing was done on a sample of naive CD4+ T cells from blood. Source of these receptors: a man aged 18-30 years in good health. Both conserved end residues are part of each CDR3. D genes are given only for firm matches. Some rows mark clone size as missing; the rest say once, few, many or name a class of expanded clone.

d_gene: -
j_gene: TRBJ2-7
abundance: few
v_gene: TRBV27
CDR3aa: CASSRGYEQYF
CDR3nt: TGTGCCAGCAGTCGTGGCTACGAGCAGTACTTC

d_gene: -
j_gene: TRBJ1-2
abundance: -
v_gene: TRBV28
CDR3aa: CASSLRGNYGYTF
CDR3nt: TGTGCCAGCAGTTTAAGGGGAAACTATGGCTACACCTTC

d_gene: -
j_gene: TRBJ2-7
abundance: few
v_gene: TRBV29-1
CDR3aa: CSVEDRGHEQYF
CDR3nt: TGCAGCGTTGAAGATCGGGGCCACGAGCAGTACTTC

d_gene: -
j_gene: TRBJ2-1
abundance: few
v_gene: TRBV5-1
CDR3aa: CASQLVYRGRDNEQFF
CDR3nt: TGCGCCAGCCAGCTTGTTTATAGGGGTAGGGACAATGAGCAGTTCTTC

d_gene: -
j_gene: TRBJ2-2
abundance: -
v_gene: TRBV5-1
CDR3aa: CASSWQGMGTGELFF
CDR3nt: TGCGCCAGCAGCTGGCAGGGGATGGGCACCGGGGAGCTGTTTTTT

d_gene: -
j_gene: TRBJ2-7
abundance: few
v_gene: TRBV20-1
CDR3aa: CSASRSEQYF
CDR3nt: TGCAGTGCTAGTCGGAGCGAGCAGTACTTC

d_gene: TRBD1
j_gene: TRBJ2-4
abundance: few
v_gene: TRBV28
CDR3aa: CASRQGATGHIQYF
CDR3nt: TGTGCCAGCCGACAGGGGGCGACCGGTCACATTCAGTACTTC

d_gene: -
j_gene: TRBJ2-6
abundance: few
v_gene: TRBV5-4
CDR3aa: CASSPASPNVLTF
CDR3nt: TGTGCCAGCAGCCCTGCGAGCCCTAACGTCCTGACTTTC

d_gene: -
j_gene: TRBJ1-2
abundance: -
v_gene: TRBV9
CDR3aa: CASRPLLFVVGGYTF
CDR3nt: TGTGCCAGCAGGCCCCTTTTGTTCGTAGTAGGGGGCTACACCTTC

d_gene: TRBD1
j_gene: TRBJ1-6
abundance: few
v_gene: TRBV28
CDR3aa: CASSPTGQGNNSPLHF
CDR3nt: TGTGCCAGCAGCCCGACCGGACAGGGGAATAATTCACCCCTCCACTTT

d_gene: TRBD2
j_gene: TRBJ2-6
abundance: -
v_gene: TRBV29-1
CDR3aa: CSVEPSGLAGRTGANVLTF
CDR3nt: TGCAGCGTTGAACCTTCGGGACTAGCGGGGCGGACGGGGGCCAACGTCCTGACTTTC

d_gene: -
j_gene: TRBJ2-5
abundance: few
v_gene: TRBV5-1
CDR3aa: CASSPSQGQETQYF
CDR3nt: TGCGCCAGCTCCCCCTCACAGGGCCAAGAGACCCAGTACTTC

d_gene: -
j_gene: TRBJ2-2
abundance: few
v_gene: TRBV5-1
CDR3aa: CASSLAGRVNTGELFF
CDR3nt: TGCGCCAGCAGCTTGGCTGGCAGGGTGAACACCGGGGAGCTGTTTTTT

d_gene: TRBD1
j_gene: TRBJ2-6
abundance: -
v_gene: TRBV5-8
CDR3aa: CASSRQGTIAGANVLTF
CDR3nt: TGTGCCAGCAGCCGACAGGGTACCATTGCTGGGGCCAACGTCCTGACTTTC

d_gene: -
j_gene: TRBJ2-2
abundance: few
v_gene: TRBV9
CDR3aa: CASSVIATGELFF
CDR3nt: TGTGCCAGCAGCGTAATTGCAACCGGGGAGCTGTTTTTT

d_gene: -
j_gene: TRBJ2-1
abundance: many
v_gene: TRBV28
CDR3aa: CASSLRRNEQFF
CDR3nt: TGTGCCAGCAGTTTAAGGAGGAATGAGCAGTTCTTC

d_gene: TRBD2
j_gene: TRBJ2-5
abundance: -
v_gene: TRBV7-9
CDR3aa: CASSLLGGTSGGFQETQYF
CDR3nt: TGTGCCAGCAGCTTATTGGGCGGCACTAGCGGGGGTTTCCAAGAGACCCAGTACTTC

d_gene: TRBD2
j_gene: TRBJ2-1
abundance: few
v_gene: TRBV2
CDR3aa: CASSSSGGPYNEQFF
CDR3nt: TGTGCCAGCAGTTCTAGCGGGGGACCCTACAATGAGCAGTTCTTC

d_gene: -
j_gene: TRBJ1-1
abundance: few
v_gene: TRBV7-7
CDR3aa: CASSFLSRTVFMEDTEAFF
CDR3nt: TGTGCTAGCAGCTTTCTTTCGCGGACAGTTTTTATGGAGGACACTGAAGCTTTCTTT

d_gene: -
j_gene: TRBJ2-5
abundance: -
v_gene: TRBV28
CDR3aa: CASSLFLETQYF
CDR3nt: TGTGCCAGCAGTTTATTTCTAGAGACCCAGTACTTC

d_gene: TRBD1
j_gene: TRBJ1-6
abundance: -
v_gene: TRBV5-6
CDR3aa: CASSYGQGYSPLHF
CDR3nt: TGTGCCAGCAGCTATGGACAGGGGTATTCACCCCTCCACTTT

d_gene: -
j_gene: TRBJ1-5
abundance: few
v_gene: TRBV19
CDR3aa: CASSRRDRSFHQPQHF
CDR3nt: TGTGCCAGTAGCCGCCGGGACCGATCTTTCCATCAGCCCCAGCATTTT

d_gene: -
j_gene: TRBJ1-6
abundance: few
v_gene: TRBV6-5
CDR3aa: CASSYRGSNSPLHF
CDR3nt: TGTGCCAGCAGTTACAGGGGCTCGAATTCACCCCTCCACTTT

d_gene: -
j_gene: TRBJ2-7
abundance: few
v_gene: TRBV7-2
CDR3aa: CASSFLPYEQYF
CDR3nt: TGTGCCAGCAGCTTCTTGCCCTACGAGCAGTACTTC

d_gene: -
j_gene: TRBJ1-1
abundance: -
v_gene: TRBV19
CDR3aa: CASSIVGYTEAFF
CDR3nt: TGTGCCAGTAGTATAGTGGGGTACACTGAAGCTTTCTTT

d_gene: -
j_gene: TRBJ2-7
abundance: -
v_gene: TRBV10-3
CDR3aa: CAIRGTYEQYF
CDR3nt: TGTGCCATCCGGGGGACCTACGAGCAGTACTTC

d_gene: TRBD1
j_gene: TRBJ1-2
abundance: few
v_gene: TRBV27
CDR3aa: CASSLDRGNGYTF
CDR3nt: TGTGCCAGCAGTCTGGACAGGGGGAATGGCTACACCTTC

d_gene: TRBD2
j_gene: TRBJ2-7
abundance: few
v_gene: TRBV27
CDR3aa: CASSWGSGSYEQYF
CDR3nt: TGTGCCAGCAGTTGGGGTAGCGGGAGCTACGAGCAGTACTTC

d_gene: TRBD1
j_gene: TRBJ2-1
abundance: few
v_gene: TRBV5-1
CDR3aa: CASVPGQGRFEQFF
CDR3nt: TGCGCCAGCGTCCCGGGACAGGGAAGATTTGAGCAGTTCTTC

d_gene: -
j_gene: TRBJ1-1
abundance: -
v_gene: TRBV25-1
CDR3aa: CASSEPGGTYTEAFF
CDR3nt: TGTGCCAGCAGTGAGCCCGGAGGAACCTACACTGAAGCTTTCTTT

d_gene: -
j_gene: TRBJ1-4
abundance: -
v_gene: TRBV7-9
CDR3aa: CASSRDGNEKLFF
CDR3nt: TGTGCCAGCAGCCGGGACGGTAATGAAAAACTGTTTTTT

d_gene: -
j_gene: TRBJ1-5
abundance: -
v_gene: TRBV25-1
CDR3aa: CASSQTGNGNQPQHF
CDR3nt: TGTGCCAGCAGCCAGACGGGGAATGGCAATCAGCCCCAGCATTTT

d_gene: -
j_gene: TRBJ2-1
abundance: -
v_gene: TRBV29-1
CDR3aa: CSASSETYNEQFF
CDR3nt: TGCAGCGCCTCTAGCGAGACCTACAATGAGCAGTTCTTC